The clone carrying this TCR beta chain was recorded once. Germline lookup yields CDR1 SGHTA and CDR2 FQGNSA. CDR3 size: 15 residues. Trimming at V came to 6 bases and at J to 11 bases, leaving 15 bases not matched to a gene. For the second PCR, which ran for about 7 to 11 cycles, a sample-barcoded 5' primer and a J-beta primer mix were used. Each cDNA molecule was tagged by a template-switch adaptor that had 12 random nucleotides. One entry per CDR3 protein results from TCRdb running MiXCR on the 5' RACE reads. In the table there are approximately 900,000 distinct CDR3 sequences, almost 30% of which are singletons. The entry originates in a study of blood T cells in healthy people across ages. Another study also made use of these data, one on T cells of mothers and their children. From that paper: Samples were provided by three healthy Caucasian mothers and their six children. Over 9.5 million reads per mother and 2.5 million to 3 million per child were obtained.

The TCR originated in a woman aged 40-49 years in good health. Sequences were obtained from blood. V is TRBV7-2 and J is TRBJ2-5; 10 bases agree with TRBD1. CDR3 sequence: CASRGDRGAYNEQYF. Written as DNA, the CDR3 is TGTGCCAGCAGGGGGGACAGGGGAGCGTACAATGAGCAGTACTTC.